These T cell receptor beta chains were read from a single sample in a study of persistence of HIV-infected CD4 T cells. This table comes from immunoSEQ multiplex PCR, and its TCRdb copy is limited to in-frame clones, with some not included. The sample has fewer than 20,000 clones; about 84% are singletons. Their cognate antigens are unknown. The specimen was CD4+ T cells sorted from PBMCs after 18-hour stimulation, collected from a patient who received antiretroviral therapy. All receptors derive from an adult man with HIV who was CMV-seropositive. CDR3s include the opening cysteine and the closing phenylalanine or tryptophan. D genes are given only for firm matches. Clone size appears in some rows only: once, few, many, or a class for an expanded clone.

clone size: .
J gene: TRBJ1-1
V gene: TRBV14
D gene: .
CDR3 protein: CASSPQTALRGTEAFF
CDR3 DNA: TGTGCCAGCAGCCCGCAGACCGCCCTGAGGGGCACTGAAGCTTTCTTT

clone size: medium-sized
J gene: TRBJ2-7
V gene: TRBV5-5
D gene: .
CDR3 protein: CASSLVGGPSYEQYF
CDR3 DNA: TGTGCCAGCAGCTTGGTCGGTGGACCCTCCTACGAGCAGTACTTC

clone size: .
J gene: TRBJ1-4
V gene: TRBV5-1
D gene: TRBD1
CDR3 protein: CASSLVAGGTTNEKLFF
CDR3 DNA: TGCGCCAGCAGCTTGGTGGCAGGGGGGACAACTAATGAAAAACTGTTTTTT

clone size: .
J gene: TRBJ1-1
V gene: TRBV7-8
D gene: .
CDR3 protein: CASSPLVPTEAFF
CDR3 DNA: TGTGCCAGCAGCCCCCTCGTACCCACTGAAGCTTTCTTT

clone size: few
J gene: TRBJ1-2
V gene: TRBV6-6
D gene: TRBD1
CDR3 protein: CASSQGARSYGYTF
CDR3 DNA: TGTGCCAGCAGCCAGGGGGCTCGATCCTATGGCTACACCTTC

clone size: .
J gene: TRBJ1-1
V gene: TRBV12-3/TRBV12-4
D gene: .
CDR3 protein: CASRVGGGTEAFF
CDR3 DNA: TGTGCCAGCAGAGTCGGGGGCGGCACTGAAGCTTTCTTT

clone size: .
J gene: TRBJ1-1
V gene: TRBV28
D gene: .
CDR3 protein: CASSLPPGADKNTEAFF
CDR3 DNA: TGTGCCAGCAGTTTACCCCCGGGGGCCGACAAGAACACTGAAGCTTTCTTT

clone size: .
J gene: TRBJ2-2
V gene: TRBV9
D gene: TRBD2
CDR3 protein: CASSVELAGGTGELFF
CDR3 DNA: TGTGCCAGCAGCGTAGAACTAGCGGGGGGCACCGGGGAGCTGTTTTTT

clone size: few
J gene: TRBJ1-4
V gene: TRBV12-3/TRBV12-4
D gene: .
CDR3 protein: CASSNRDQPRLFF
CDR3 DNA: TGTGCCAGCAGTAACCGGGACCAACCGCGACTGTTTTTT

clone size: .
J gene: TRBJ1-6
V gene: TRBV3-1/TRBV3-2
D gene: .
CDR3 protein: CASSQGGQLNSPLHF
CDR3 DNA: TGTGCCAGCAGCCAAGGAGGACAGCTGAATTCACCCCTCCACTTT

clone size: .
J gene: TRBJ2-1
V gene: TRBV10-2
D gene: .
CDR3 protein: CASSEFGGEQFF
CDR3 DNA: TGCGCCAGCAGTGAGTTCGGTGGTGAGCAGTTCTTC

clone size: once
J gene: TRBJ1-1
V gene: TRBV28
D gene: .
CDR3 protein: CASILGGAPMNTEAFF
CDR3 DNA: TGTGCCAGCATCCTTGGGGGGGCCCCCATGAACACTGAAGCCTTCTTT

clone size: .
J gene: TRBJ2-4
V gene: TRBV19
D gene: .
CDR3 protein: CASSKVAGGNIQYF
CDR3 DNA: TGTGCCAGTAGTAAGGTTGCTGGGGGGAACATTCAGTACTTC

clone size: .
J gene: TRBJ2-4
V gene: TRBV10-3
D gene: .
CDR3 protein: CATSGPLAKNIQYF
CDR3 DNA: TGTGCCACCTCGGGGCCTCTAGCCAAAAACATTCAGTACTTC

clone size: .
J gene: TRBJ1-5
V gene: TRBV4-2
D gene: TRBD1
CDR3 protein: CASSPTGSANQPQHF
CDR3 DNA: TGTGCCAGCAGCCCGACAGGGAGCGCGAATCAGCCCCAGCATTTT

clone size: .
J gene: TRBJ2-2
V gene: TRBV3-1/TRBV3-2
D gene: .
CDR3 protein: CASSQASVSNTGELFF
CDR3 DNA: TGTGCCAGCAGCCAAGCTAGTGTCAGCAACACCGGGGAGCTGTTTTTT

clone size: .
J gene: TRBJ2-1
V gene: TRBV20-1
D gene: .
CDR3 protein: CSARPYNEQFF
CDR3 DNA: TGCAGTGCAAGGCCGTACAATGAGCAGTTCTTC

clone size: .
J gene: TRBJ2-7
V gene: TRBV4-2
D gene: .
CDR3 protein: CASSQGLRDIPNEQYF
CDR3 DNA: TGTGCCAGCAGCCAAGGCCTTCGGGACATCCCCAACGAGCAGTACTTC

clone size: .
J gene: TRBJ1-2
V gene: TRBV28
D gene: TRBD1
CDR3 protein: CASTFWDRDGYGYTF
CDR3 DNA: TGTGCCAGCACCTTCTGGGACAGGGATGGCTATGGCTACACCTTC

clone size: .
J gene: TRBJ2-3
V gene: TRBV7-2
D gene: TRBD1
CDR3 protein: CASSLGQGRTDTQYF
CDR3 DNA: TGTGCCAGCAGCCTCGGACAGGGCCGGACAGATACGCAGTATTTT

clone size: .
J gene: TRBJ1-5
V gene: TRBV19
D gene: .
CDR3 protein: CASSRGTYSNQPQHF
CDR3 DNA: TGTGCCAGTAGTCGCGGCACTTATAGCAATCAGCCCCAGCATTTT

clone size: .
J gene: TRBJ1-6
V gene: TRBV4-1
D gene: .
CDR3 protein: CASSQETPRNSPLHF
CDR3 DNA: TGCGCCAGCAGCCAAGAGACACCCAGAAATTCACCCCTCCACTTT

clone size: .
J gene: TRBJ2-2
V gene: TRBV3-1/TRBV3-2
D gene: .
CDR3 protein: CASSLSRQRAGELFF
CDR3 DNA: TGTGCCAGTAGCCTTTCGAGACAACGGGCCGGGGAGCTGTTTTTT

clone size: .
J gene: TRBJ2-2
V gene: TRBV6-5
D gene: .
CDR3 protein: CASSTGRNTGELFF
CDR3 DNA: TGTGCCAGCAGTACAGGGCGTAACACCGGGGAGCTGTTTTTT

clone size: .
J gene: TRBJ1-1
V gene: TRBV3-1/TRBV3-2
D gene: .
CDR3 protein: CASSQAGLNTEAFF
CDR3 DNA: TGTGCCAGCAGCCAAGCGGGGTTGAACACTGAAGCTTTCTTT

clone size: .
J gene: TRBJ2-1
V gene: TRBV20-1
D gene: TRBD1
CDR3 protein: CSALQGSEQFF
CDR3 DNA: TGCAGTGCTCTACAGGGGAGTGAGCAGTTCTTC

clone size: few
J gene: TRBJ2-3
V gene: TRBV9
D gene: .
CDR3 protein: CASSRLETDTQYF
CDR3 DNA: TGTGCCAGCAGTCGACTCGAGACAGATACGCAGTATTTT

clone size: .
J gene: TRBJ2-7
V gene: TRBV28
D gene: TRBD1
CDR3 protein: CASSSAGGYEQYF
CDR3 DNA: TGTGCCAGCAGTTCGGCAGGGGGATACGAGCAGTACTTC

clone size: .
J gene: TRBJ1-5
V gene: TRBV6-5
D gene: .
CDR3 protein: CASTSSSNQPQHF
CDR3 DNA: TGTGCCAGCACCTCATCCTCTAATCAGCCCCAGCATTTT

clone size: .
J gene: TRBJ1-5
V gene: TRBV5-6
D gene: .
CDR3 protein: CASSLQGINQPQHF
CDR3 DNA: TGTGCCAGCAGCTTGCAGGGGATCAATCAGCCCCAGCATTTT

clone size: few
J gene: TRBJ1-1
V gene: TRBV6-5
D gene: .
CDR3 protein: CASSSFDGITEAFF
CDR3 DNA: TGTGCCAGCAGTTCCTTCGACGGAATCACTGAAGCTTTCTTT

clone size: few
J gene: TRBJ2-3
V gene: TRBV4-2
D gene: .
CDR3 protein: CASSRGLRDSPDTQYF
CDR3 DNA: TGTGCCAGCAGCCGAGGACTCAGGGATAGTCCAGATACGCAGTATTTT

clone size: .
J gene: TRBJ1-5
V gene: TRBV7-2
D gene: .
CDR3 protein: CASSRSNQPQHF
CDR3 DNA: TGTGCCAGCAGCCGGAGCAATCAGCCCCAGCATTTT

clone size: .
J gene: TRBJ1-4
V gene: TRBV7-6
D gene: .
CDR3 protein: CASSLGYRGTPEKLFF
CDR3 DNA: TGTGCCAGCAGCTTAGGATATAGGGGGACCCCTGAAAAACTGTTTTTT

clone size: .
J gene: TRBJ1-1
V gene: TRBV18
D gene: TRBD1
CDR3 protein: CASSPGQSNQNTEAFF
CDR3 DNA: TGTGCCAGCTCACCGGGACAGAGTAATCAGAACACTGAAGCTTTCTTT

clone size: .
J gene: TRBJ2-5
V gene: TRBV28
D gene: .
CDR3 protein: CAANGGGTGGETQYF
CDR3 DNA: TGTGCCGCGAACGGAGGGGGCACTGGGGGGGAGACCCAGTACTTC

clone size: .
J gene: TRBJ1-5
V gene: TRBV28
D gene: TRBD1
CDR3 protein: CASRAAGGERQPQHF
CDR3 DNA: TGTGCCAGCAGGGCAGCAGGGGGGGAGCGTCAGCCCCAGCATTTT

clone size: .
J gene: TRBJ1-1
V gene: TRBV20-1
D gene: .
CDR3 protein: CSASPLGGVNTEAFF
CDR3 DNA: TGCAGTGCTAGTCCACTGGGGGGAGTGAACACTGAAGCTTTCTTT

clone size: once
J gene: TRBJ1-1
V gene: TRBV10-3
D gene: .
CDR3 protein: CAISESELMNTEAFF
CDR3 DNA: TGTGCCATCAGTGAGTCGGAACTTATGAACACTGAAGCTTTCTTT

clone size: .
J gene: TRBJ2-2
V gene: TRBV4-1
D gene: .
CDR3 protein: CASTRTGRADTGELFF
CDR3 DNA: TGCGCCAGCACCCGAACAGGGCGAGCGGACACCGGGGAGCTGTTTTTT

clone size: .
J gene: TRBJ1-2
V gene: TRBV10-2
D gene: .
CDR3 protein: CASSSAYGYTF
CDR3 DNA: TGCGCCAGCAGCAGTGCCTATGGCTACACCTTC

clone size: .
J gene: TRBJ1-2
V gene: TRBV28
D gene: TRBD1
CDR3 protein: CASQGQGAANNYGYTF
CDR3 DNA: TGTGCCAGCCAAGGACAGGGAGCCGCTAATAACTATGGCTACACCTTC

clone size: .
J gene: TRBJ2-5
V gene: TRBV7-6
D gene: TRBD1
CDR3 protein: CASGRGHQETQYF
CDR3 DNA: TGTGCCAGCGGCAGGGGGCACCAAGAGACCCAGTACTTC

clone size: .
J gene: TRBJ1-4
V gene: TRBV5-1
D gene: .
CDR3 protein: CASSGGPNEKLFF
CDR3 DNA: TGCGCCAGCAGCGGGGGTCCCAATGAAAAACTGTTTTTT

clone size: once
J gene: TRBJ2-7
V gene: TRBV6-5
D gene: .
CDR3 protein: CASSYSETFRNEQYF
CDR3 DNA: TGTGCCAGCAGTTACTCGGAGACTTTCAGGAACGAGCAGTACTTC

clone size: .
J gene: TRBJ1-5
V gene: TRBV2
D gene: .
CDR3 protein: CASSEALGRSQPQHF
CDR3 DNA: TGTGCCAGCAGTGAAGCTTTGGGAAGGAGCCAGCCCCAGCATTTT

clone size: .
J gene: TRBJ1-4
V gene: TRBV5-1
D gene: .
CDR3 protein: CASRQATNEKLFF
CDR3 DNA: TGCGCCAGCAGACAAGCAACTAATGAAAAACTGTTTTTT

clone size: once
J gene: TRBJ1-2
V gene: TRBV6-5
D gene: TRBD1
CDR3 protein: CASSYRAGGINYGYTF
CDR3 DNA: TGTGCCAGCAGTTACAGGGCAGGGGGCATTAACTATGGCTACACCTTC

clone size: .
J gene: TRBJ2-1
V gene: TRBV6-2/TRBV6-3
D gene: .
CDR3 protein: CASSYSPPAGLYNEQFF
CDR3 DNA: TGTGCCAGCAGTTACTCCCCCCCAGCAGGACTCTACAATGAGCAGTTCTTC

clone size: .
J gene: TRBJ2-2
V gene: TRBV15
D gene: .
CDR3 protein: CATSRGFLGATGTGELFF
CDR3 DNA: TGTGCCACCAGCAGAGGTTTTCTAGGGGCGACGGGCACCGGGGAGCTGTTTTTT

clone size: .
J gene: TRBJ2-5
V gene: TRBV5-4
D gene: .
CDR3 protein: CASSFKGVETQYF
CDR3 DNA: TGTGCCAGCAGCTTTAAGGGAGTGGAGACCCAGTACTTC

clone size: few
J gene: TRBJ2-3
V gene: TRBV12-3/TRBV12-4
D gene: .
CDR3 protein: CASSSANTDTQYF
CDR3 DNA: TGTGCCAGCAGTTCGGCTAACACAGATACGCAGTATTTT

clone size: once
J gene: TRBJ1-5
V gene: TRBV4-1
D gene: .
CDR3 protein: CASSQEGRVNQPQHF
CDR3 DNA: TGCGCCAGCAGCCAAGAGGGCAGGGTCAATCAGCCCCAGCATTTT

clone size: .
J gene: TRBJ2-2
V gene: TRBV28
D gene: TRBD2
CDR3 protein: CASSLAGGPGTGELFF
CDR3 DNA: TGTGCCAGCAGTCTAGCGGGGGGGCCAGGAACCGGGGAGCTGTTTTTT

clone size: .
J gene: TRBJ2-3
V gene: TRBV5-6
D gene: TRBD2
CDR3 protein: CASSLGLAGRNTQYF
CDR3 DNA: TGTGCCAGCAGCTTAGGACTAGCTGGGAGGAATACGCAGTATTTT

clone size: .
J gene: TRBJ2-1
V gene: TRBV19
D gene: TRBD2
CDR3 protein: CATTSGGTNEQFF
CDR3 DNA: TGTGCCACCACTAGCGGGGGAACCAATGAGCAGTTCTTC

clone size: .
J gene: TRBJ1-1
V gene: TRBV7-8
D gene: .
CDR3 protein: CASSLEGHPGTEAFF
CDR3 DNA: TGTGCCAGCAGCTTAGAAGGACACCCTGGGACTGAAGCTTTCTTT

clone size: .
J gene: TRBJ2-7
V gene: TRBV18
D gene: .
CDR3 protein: CASSPPTGGIGIREQYF
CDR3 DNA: TGTGCCAGCTCACCACCGACTGGGGGGATAGGCATCCGCGAGCAGTACTTC

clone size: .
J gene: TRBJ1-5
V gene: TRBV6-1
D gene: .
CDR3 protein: CASSERAGLLYSRVQPQHF
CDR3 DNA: TGTGCCAGCAGTGAAAGGGCAGGACTACTCTATAGCAGGGTCCAGCCCCAGCATTTT